This paragraph covers one T cell receptor beta chain sequence. These data come from a study of T cells expressing NK-cell markers. TCRdb reanalyzed the 5' RACE reads and collapses them to one entry per CDR3 protein, without DNA. This table holds about 390,000 distinct CDR3 sequences. The CDR3 runs 17 residues. Germline loops: CDR1 MNHEY, CDR2 SVGEGT. Sequenced input: blood T cells: a sorted CD56 or NKG2C T cell subset, CD4+ or CD8+ T cells, or bulk PBMC T cells (not recorded which). The clonotype originates from a woman aged 45-60 years in good health. The genes are TRBV6-2 or TRBV6-3 and TRBJ2-3; checking the TCRdb D call of TRBD2 is not possible without DNA. CDR3 region: CASSYGTLIAGTDTQYF.